The clone carrying this T cell receptor beta chain turned up a few times. Antigen: not known. Time point noted: sample taken at primary tumor resection. Samples were donated by 72 untreated early-stage non-small cell lung cancer patients. Unsorted whole RNA of tumor, nontumor lung or frozen PBMC was sequenced. The CDR3 has 17 amino acids. The germline CDR1 and CDR2 sequences are LNHDA and SQIVND (reference sequence). Trimming removed 5 bases at V and 7 bases at J, with 25 bases between. TCR cDNA molecules each carried a unique molecular identifier. Using its own MiXCR run on the 5' RACE reads, TCRdb lists one record per CDR3 protein. The sample includes 800 to 1,100 distinct CDR3 sequences, 30% to 40% of them seen just once. These data belong to a study of spatial heterogeneity in lung cancer. Study in general: Detection consistently yielded more beta chains than alpha chains. The study's findings and limits: Higher tumor mutation counts went along with higher counts of expanded intratumoral alpha and beta TCRs.

The input for sequencing was lung tumor tissue, taken at surgery. The sequence derives from a male donor with early-stage non-small cell lung cancer. The V and J genes are TRBV19 and TRBJ2-3; D is perhaps TRBD1 or TRBD2 (5 bases each). The chain's CDR3 is CASSAPPGTSTMNTQYF. Written as DNA, the CDR3 is TGTGCCAGTAGTGCCCCCCCCGGGACCTCAACGATGAATACGCAGTATTTT.